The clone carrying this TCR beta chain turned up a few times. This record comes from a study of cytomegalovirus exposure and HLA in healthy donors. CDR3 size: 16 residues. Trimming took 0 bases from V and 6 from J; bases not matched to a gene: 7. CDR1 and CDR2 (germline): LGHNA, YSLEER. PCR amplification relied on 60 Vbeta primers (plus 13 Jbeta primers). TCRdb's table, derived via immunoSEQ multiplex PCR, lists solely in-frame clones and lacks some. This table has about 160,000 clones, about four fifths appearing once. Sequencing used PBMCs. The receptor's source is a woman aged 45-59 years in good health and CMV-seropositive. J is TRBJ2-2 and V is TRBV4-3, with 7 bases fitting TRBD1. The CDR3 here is CASSQEVQGRSGELFF. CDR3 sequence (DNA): TGCGCCAGCAGCCAAGAGGTACAGGGGAGATCCGGGGAGCTGTTTTTT.